The rows below give T cell receptor beta chains drawn from one sample of a study of blood T cell repertoires in COVID-19. Sequencing used immunoSEQ multiplex PCR; TCRdb keeps in-frame clones, though not all of them. The table records about 90,000 clones, around four fifths of them present only once. Sequenced sample: peripheral blood. The receptors shown here come from a man aged 50 to 60 with acute or convalescent COVID-19. Both conserved end residues are part of each CDR3. A D gene is named only where the DNA matches it firmly.

CDR3aa	d_gene	v_gene	j_gene
CASSLELANEQFF	NA	TRBV7-3	TRBJ2-1
CASNPGDRDGYTF	TRBD1	TRBV28	TRBJ1-2
CASSTQGGRETQYF	NA	TRBV7-2	TRBJ2-5
CASSLNSGGRGTGELFF	TRBD2	TRBV5-1	TRBJ2-2
CASSVAIPGQETQYF	NA	TRBV9	TRBJ2-5
CASSLGETSGRTGEQFF	TRBD2	TRBV18	TRBJ2-1
CASSLASGFRFGYTF	NA	TRBV7-9	TRBJ1-2
CASRPTTGTAGNTIYF	TRBD1	TRBV14	TRBJ1-3
CAGVDSYGYTF	NA	TRBV30	TRBJ1-2
CASSLGGSLAGGSYEQYF	TRBD2	TRBV7-2	TRBJ2-7
CASSLWAGGFTDTQYF	TRBD2	TRBV27	TRBJ2-3